The sequence of this T cell receptor beta chain was determined in a study of blood T cell repertoires in COVID-19. There are 17 residues in the CDR3. Trimming shortened V by 4 bases and J by 2 bases, and 20 bases separated the two germline ends. Germline V gene lookup returns CDR1 SNHLY and CDR2 FYNNEI. Participant reports of clinical history set cohort assignment. Participants in the exposed group had met a COVID-19 case in the 2 weeks before joining the study. Original processing notes: Counts of nucleated cells, estimated from reference gene primer amplification, were obtained. The assay was immunoSEQ multiplex PCR, and TCRdb's table has in-frame clones only and misses some. V and J calls and clone size are given by that table; D and trimming were obtained from the DNA. Here the sample spans about 140,000 clones, about four fifths being singletons.

Sequences were obtained from PBMCs or T cells enriched from blood (not recorded which). The chain employs TRBV2 and TRBJ1-1, with D possibly being TRBD1 (5 bases). The TCR sequence derives from a woman aged 18-29 years who had been exposed to COVID-19. The CDR3 reads CASSVSRQGGSNTEAFF. The CDR3 DNA reads TGTGCCAGCAGTGTCTCGCGGCAGGGAGGGTCCAACACTGAAGCTTTCTTT.